The 20 T cell receptor beta chains below were found in one sample sequenced in a study of blood T cells in healthy people across ages. For the second PCR, which ran for roughly 6 to 11 cycles, a sample-barcoded 5' primer and a J-beta primer mix were used. TCRdb redid the calling of the 5' RACE reads with MiXCR, one entry per CDR3 protein. The table has 1 million or so distinct CDR3 sequences, over 35% seen once. Sample: blood. The source of these receptors is a woman aged 60-75 years in good health.

Regarding this clonotype: This may arise from a read error, as a much more abundant clone is one base away. The rearrangement links TRBV5-1 to TRBJ2-4, with 9 bases identical to TRBD2. TRBJ2-7 matches the DNA end more closely, so the J call is doubtful. This CDR3 is 15 amino acids long. The germline V gene encodes CDR1 SGHRS and CDR2 YFSETQ. CDR3: CASSWSGTSFHEQYF. CDR3 in DNA: TGCGCCAGCAGCTGGTCCGGGACTAGCTTCCACGAGCAGTACTTC.

The gene calls are TRBV29-1 and TRBJ2-1; D is perhaps TRBD2 (6 bases). V lost 7 bases and J lost 10, with 38 bases in between. Germline V gives CDR1 SQVTM, CDR2 ANQGSEA. This CDR3 comprises 19 residues. CDR3 in amino acids: CSGGERGPPVKSGSYEQFF. The CDR3 region has the DNA TGCAGCGGCGGGGAGAGGGGACCCCCCGTTAAATCAGGATCCTACGAGCAGTTCTTC.

This clonotype was seen a handful of times. The chain uses TRBV2 and TRBJ2-2; D call uncertain. V was pared by 5 bases and J by 0 bases, with 4 bases between. Per the germline V gene, CDR1 is SNHLY and CDR2 is FYNNEI. This CDR3 comprises 13 residues. The DNA of the CDR3 is TGTGCCAGCAGTATTACGAACACCGGGGAGCTGTTTTTT. Its translation is CASSITNTGELFF.

This clonotype was observed a few times. The rearrangement joins TRBV20-1 to TRBJ2-7; a weak D match, TRBD1 (6 bases). Germline loops: CDR1 DFQATT, CDR2 SNEGSKA (reference sequence). The CDR3 has 15 residues. Trimming removed 0 bases at V and 4 bases at J, with 16 bases between. CDR3 coding DNA: TGCAGTGCTAGAGAGGGGGCCAGCGAGGAGTACGAGCAGTACTTC. Protein sequence: CSAREGASEEYEQYF.

The rearrangement joins TRBV5-6 to TRBJ1-1; D possibly corresponds to TRBD1 (6 bases). Trimming pared 4 bases from V and 3 bases from J, leaving 16 bases between. This CDR3 has 15 amino acids. Looked up from germline, CDR1 is SGHDT and CDR2 is YYEEEE. The CDR3 DNA is TGTGCCAGCAGCCCTGCCTCAGGGGTGGACACTGAAGCTTTCTTT. It is translated as CASSPASGVDTEAFF.

The rearrangement joins TRBV5-1 to TRBJ2-5; 13 bases agree with TRBD2. Losses at the gene ends were 4 bases for V and 5 bases for J; bases not matched to a gene: 5. This CDR3 has 15 amino acids. CDR1 and CDR2 (germline): SGHRS, YFSETQ. CDR3 sequence (DNA): TGCGCCAGCAGCGGCGGGACTAGCGGGACGGAGACCCAGTACTTC. It specifies CASSGGTSGTETQYF.

The chain links TRBV29-1 to TRBJ1-1, with D possibly TRBD1 on 6 matching bases. Germline assignment: CDR1 SQVTM and CDR2 ANQGSEA. The CDR3 runs 13 residues. The V end lost 2 bases, the J end lost 1 base, and 8 bases lay between the germline ends. Here the CDR3 reads CSVERRGNTEAFF. The CDR3 DNA follows: TGCAGCGTTGAACGCAGGGGGAACACTGAAGCTTTCTTT.

This clonotype has just a few counts. The CDR3 DNA is TGTGCCAGCAGTGGGACTAGCGGAATCCAAGAGACCCAGTACTTC. This translates into CASSGTSGIQETQYF. V gene TRBV2 combines with J gene TRBJ2-5; 10 bases match TRBD2. Germline loops: CDR1 SNHLY, CDR2 FYNNEI. The V gene end was trimmed by 4 bases and the J gene end by 1 base; junction bases not matched to a gene: 3. The CDR3 is made up of 15 amino acids.

Only one count was recorded for this clonotype. The rearrangement links TRBV6-4 to TRBJ2-3, with a weak D call TRBD2 (6 bases). V lost 5 bases and J lost 9, with 21 bases in between. Germline-derived CDR1 and CDR2 are MRHNA and SNTAGT. CDR3 size: 15 residues. CDR3 amino acids: CASSRLLGLLNTQYF. The CDR3 DNA follows: TGTGCCAGCAGTCGGTTATTGGGACTCCTAAACACGCAGTATTTT.

V is TRBV5-1 and J is TRBJ2-1; 9 nucleotides align to TRBD2. The CDR3 spans 14 residues. The ends lost 5 bases at V and 10 bases at J; junction bases unmatched: 10. Germline lookup yields CDR1 SGHRS and CDR2 YFSETQ. CDR3 in amino acids: CASSLKLSGGEQFF. DNA for the CDR3: TGCGCCAGCAGTTTAAAACTTAGCGGGGGAGAGCAGTTCTTC.

J is TRBJ2-1 and V is TRBV29-1; the match to TRBD1 covers 7 bases. Germline loops: CDR1 SQVTM, CDR2 ANQGSEA. The CDR3 has 17 residues. After removal of 1 base from V and 4 bases from J, the junction contained 13 bases not matched to a gene. The CDR3 nucleotides read TGCAGCGTTGAAGCGGTAGAGACAGGGTCGGGTTACAATGAGCAGTTCTTC. It specifies CSVEAVETGSGYNEQFF.

This chain joins TRBV5-1 and TRBJ2-5; 8 positions agree with TRBD1. The CDR3 has 15 residues. V trimming: 4 bases; J trimming: 5 bases; junction bases outside the gene matches: 10. Germline lookup yields CDR1 SGHRS and CDR2 YFSETQ. This CDR3 reads CASSPQMTGAETQYF. In DNA form, the CDR3 reads TGCGCCAGCAGCCCGCAAATGACAGGGGCCGAGACCCAGTACTTC.

This clonotype was found a few times. This chain uses TRBV7-2 with TRBJ1-2, with TRBD1 as a possible D gene (5 bases). There are 14 residues in the CDR3. V lost 2 bases and J 5 bases, leaving 12 bases between the germline ends. Germline CDR1 SGHTA, CDR2 FQGNSA. CDR3 sequence: CASSLKRGGYGYTF. CDR3 bases: TGTGCCAGCAGCTTAAAAAGGGGAGGGTATGGCTACACCTTC.

This clonotype was seen only a few times. The chain links TRBV7-2 to TRBJ2-7; no clear D gene. Germline-derived CDR1 and CDR2 are SGHTA and FQGNSA. The CDR3 is 14 amino acids. V was trimmed by 1 base and J by 0 bases, leaving 7 bases between them. CDR3 residues: CASSLETLSYEQYF. In nucleotides, the CDR3 is TGTGCCAGCAGCTTAGAGACCCTCTCCTACGAGCAGTACTTC.

This clonotype was counted ten times or more. The chain employs TRBV5-6 and TRBJ2-5; TRBD1 is a possible D gene (5 bases). Germline loops: CDR1 SGHDT, CDR2 YYEEEE. Trimming cost V 2 bases and J 5 bases, with 13 bases left between them. This CDR3 has 14 residues. The CDR3 DNA reads TGTGCCAGCAGCTTTGGGGCGGCAACGGAGACCCAGTACTTC. This codes for CASSFGAATETQYF.

This clonotype was found a few times. V is TRBV6-2 or TRBV6-3 and J is TRBJ1-5; the D is unclear. The CDR3 length is 14 residues. Looked up from germline, CDR1 is MNHEY and CDR2 is SVGEGT. V was shortened by 2 bases and J by 7 bases, with 12 bases between the two germline ends. DNA of the CDR3: TGTGCCAGCAGTTACACCCTGGAGCAACAGCCCCAGCATTTT. It codes for CASSYTLEQQPQHF.

Only one count was recorded for this clonotype. V usage is TRBV7-2 and J usage is TRBJ2-4; possible D gene TRBD1, 6 bases. From germline, CDR1 is SGHTA and CDR2 FQGNSA. Between the trimmed V and J ends, which lost 7 bases and 1 base, there was a span of 11 bases. This CDR3 spans 14 amino acids. The CDR3 is CASTKRGAKNIQYF. CDR3 sequence (DNA): TGTGCCAGCACTAAAAGGGGGGCCAAAAACATTCAGTACTTC.

This clonotype came up a few times. V is TRBV5-1 and J is TRBJ2-3; a weak D match, TRBD2 (5 bases). V was shortened by 4 bases and J by 4 bases, with 10 bases between the two germline ends. This CDR3 has 13 residues. Germline lookup yields CDR1 SGHRS and CDR2 YFSETQ. This CDR3 is CASSEDFPDTQYF. The CDR3 region has the DNA TGCGCCAGCAGCGAGGACTTCCCAGATACGCAGTATTTT.

The rearrangement joins TRBV2 to TRBJ2-7, with TRBD2 identical over 7 bases. V lost 7 bases, J lost 6 bases, and 15 bases stayed unmatched. Per germline, CDR1 SNHLY and CDR2 FYNNEI. The CDR3 is 15 residues long. The CDR3 DNA sequence: TGTGCCAGCAAGGAGGTCGAGCGGGAAAAGGGCGAGCAGTACTTC. It translates to CASKEVEREKGEQYF.

The J gene is TRBJ2-3, the V gene TRBV3-1; 7 bases are shared with TRBD2. The ends lost 6 bases at V and 3 bases at J; junction bases unmatched: 18. The CDR3 has 18 residues. Germline lookup yields CDR1 LGHDT and CDR2 YNNKEL (reference sequence). The CDR3 coding sequence is TGTGCCAGCAGGGCCCCGGACGCGGCGGGAGAGGGGACAGATACGCAGTATTTT. As protein: CASRAPDAAGEGTDTQYF.